This T cell receptor (beta chain) was identified during a study of shared clonotypes between healthy human individuals. Assay used: immunoSEQ multiplex PCR; TCRdb lists only in-frame clones, some missing. The data hold roughly 570,000 clones, with about 98% observed a single time. The CDR3 has 17 amino acids. The germline gives CDR1 SGHDN, CDR2 FVKESK. Trimming removed 0 bases at V and 8 bases at J, with 20 bases between. Selected positively for CCR7 and CD45RO-negative, naive CD8 cells excluded terminally differentiated effector memory CD45RA+ cells. This TCR was recovered from a man younger than 40 in good health. The chain is built from TRBV14 and TRBJ2-1; D gene uncertain. Sequencing input: naive CD8+ T cells sorted from blood. The CDR3 sequence is CASSQDRFGQLGDEQFF. The CDR3 nucleotides read TGTGCCAGCAGCCAAGATCGGTTTGGGCAGTTAGGCGATGAGCAGTTCTTC. Looking up the rest from reference TRBV14 and TRBJ2-1 gives the full variable domain: EAGVTQFPSHSVIEKGQTVTLRCDPISGHDNLYWYRRVMGKEIKFLLHFVKESKQDESGMPNNRFLAERTGGTYSTLKVQPAELEDSGVYFCASSQDRFGQLGDEQFFGPGTRLTVL.